Listed here are 27 T cell receptor beta chains from one sample, sequenced in a study of cytomegalovirus exposure and HLA in healthy donors. Amplification used 60 Vbeta primers and 13 Jbeta primers. The data were produced by immunoSEQ multiplex PCR, yet TCRdb's version contains in-frame clones alone and is incomplete. Here the sample spans roughly 98,000 clones, around 79% being singletons. Sequencing was performed on PBMCs. These receptors all come from a female donor in good health and CMV-seropositive.

The DNA of the CDR3 is TGCAGTGCTTCCTTCTACGAGCAGTACTTC. Translation gives CSASFYEQYF. This chain uses TRBV20-1 with TRBJ2-7; D is unresolved. The CDR3 loop spans 10 amino acids. Germline V gene data show CDR1 as DFQATT and CDR2 as SNEGSKA (reference sequence). V dropped 5 bases and J dropped 3 bases, with 5 bases sitting between them.

J is TRBJ1-4 and V is TRBV6-5; 7 bases are shared with TRBD1. Trimming at V came to 6 bases and at J to 8 bases, leaving 6 bases not matched to a gene. Germline V gene sequence: CDR1 MNHEY, CDR2 SVGAGI. The CDR3 covers 13 residues. CDR3 nucleotides: TGTGCCAGCAGCGACAGGGAGGAGGAAAAACTGTTTTTT. This sequence encodes CASSDREEEKLFF.

V and J are TRBV25-1 and TRBJ1-1, with D unclear. CDR1 and CDR2 from the germline V gene are MGHDK and SYGVNS. This CDR3 has 12 amino acids. The V end lost 4 bases, the J end lost 4 bases, and 7 bases lay between the germline ends. Here the CDR3 reads CASSAKSTEAFF. CDR3 coding DNA: TGTGCCAGCAGTGCGAAGAGCACTGAAGCTTTCTTT.

This chain uses TRBV14 with TRBJ1-2, with D possibly matching TRBD1 (5 bases). CDR3 length: 15 amino acids. The germline V gene has CDR1 SGHDN and CDR2 FVKESK. The ends were cut back, 1 base at V and 4 bases at J, with 13 bases in the middle. CDR3: CASSQVEGAIYGYTF. CDR3 DNA: TGTGCCAGCAGCCAAGTAGAAGGGGCGATCTATGGCTACACCTTC.

This chain uses TRBV4-3 with TRBJ2-1; D is perhaps TRBD2 (5 bases). Trimming shortened V by 4 bases and J by 0 bases, and 16 bases separated the two germline ends. CDR3 length: 17 amino acids. Germline CDR1 is LGHNA and CDR2 is YSLEER. DNA for the CDR3: TGCGCCAGCAGCCTCAATGCGGCGGGTCCCTCCTACAATGAGCAGTTCTTC. It translates to CASSLNAAGPSYNEQFF.

The table lists this clone with a count of one. The chain has TRBV30 and TRBJ2-7, with D perhaps matching TRBD1 (6 bases). The CDR3 has 13 amino acids. With 8 bases removed from V and 0 bases from J, the gap between germline ends came to 14 bases. The V gene's germline CDR1 is GTSNPN and CDR2 SVGIG (reference sequence). The CDR3 nucleotides read TGTGCCCAAAGGACAGACTACTCCTACGAGCAGTACTTC. As protein: CAQRTDYSYEQYF.

This clone occurred a few times. This chain joins TRBV6-5 and TRBJ2-5; D ambiguous. This CDR3 has 15 residues. CDR1 MNHEY and CDR2 SVGAGI come from the germline V gene. V was clipped by 0 bases and J by 1 base, with 9 bases between them. CDR3 sequence (DNA): TGTGCCAGCAGTTACTCTGCGCAACTCCAAGAGACCCAGTACTTC. This encodes CASSYSAQLQETQYF.

The rearrangement joins TRBV4-2 to TRBJ2-7; no definite D call. Germline V gives CDR1 LGHNA, CDR2 YNFKEQ. V lost 7 bases, J lost 1 base, and 20 bases lay in between. The CDR3 sequence is 16 residues long. CDR3 amino acids: CASNLLRSRPSYEQYF. The CDR3 bases are TGTGCCAGCAACCTCCTTCGGAGTCGTCCTTCCTACGAGCAGTACTTC.

The chain uses TRBV30 and TRBJ1-2; possibly TRBD1 for D (5 bases). This CDR3 comprises 12 residues. Trimming removed 2 bases at V and 4 bases at J, with 8 bases between. Germline-derived CDR1 and CDR2 are GTSNPN and SVGIG (reference sequence). The DNA for the CDR3 is TGTGCCTGGAGTCTTCAGGGCTATGGCTACACCTTC. It specifies CAWSLQGYGYTF.

This chain links TRBV4-1 with TRBJ2-1, with 10 bases lining up with TRBD2. The trim removed 1 base at V and 14 bases at J, leaving 5 bases unmatched. The germline V gene encodes CDR1 MGHRA and CDR2 YSYEKL. The CDR3 length is 13 residues. The CDR3 protein is CASSQASGSRKFF. The CDR3 DNA is TGCGCCAGCAGCCAAGCTAGCGGGAGTAGAAAGTTCTTC.

The J gene is TRBJ2-5, the V gene TRBV5-6; 9 bases are a match to TRBD1. There are 16 residues in the CDR3. In germline, CDR1 is SGHDT, CDR2 YYEEEE. V lost 3 bases to trimming and J lost 1 base; unmatched junction nucleotides: 7. In nucleotides, the CDR3 is TGTGCCAGCAGCTCATGGACAGGGGTCCCCCAAGAGACCCAGTACTTC. Translated, it gives CASSSWTGVPQETQYF.

This clone came up a few times. The V and J genes are TRBV29-1 and TRBJ1-2; 9 bases fit TRBD1. This CDR3 comprises 14 residues. V dropped 4 bases and J dropped 8; count of bases not matched to a gene: 11. Germline V lookup: CDR1 SQVTM, CDR2 ANQGSEA. The CDR3 DNA reads TGCAGCGTTGCGTTTTCCGGACAGGGGCAGGGCTACACCTTC. The encoded protein is CSVAFSGQGQGYTF.

This chain uses TRBV30 with TRBJ1-2; possibly TRBD1 for D (5 bases). The CDR3 consists of 16 residues. The germline V gene has CDR1 GTSNPN and CDR2 SVGIG (reference sequence). Trimming removed 1 base at V and 3 bases at J, with 18 bases between. The CDR3 DNA sequence: TGTGCCTGGAGTGGTCGGGGCGGGAGGGTTTACTATGGCTACACCTTC. Translation gives CAWSGRGGRVYYGYTF. Using reference TRBV30 and TRBJ1-2 for the parts outside the CDR3, the full variable domain is SQTIHQWPATLVQPVGSPLSLECTVEGTSNPNLYWYRQAAGRGLQLLFYSVGIGQISSEVPQNLSASRPQDRQFILSSKKLLLSDSGFYLCAWSGRGGRVYYGYTFGSGTRLTVV.

The chain couples TRBV19 to TRBJ1-2, with 7 nucleotides matching TRBD1. Germline CDR1 LNHDA, CDR2 SQIVND (reference sequence). The CDR3 spans 13 residues. V was clipped by 9 bases and J by 1 base; unmatched bases: 5. DNA for the CDR3: TGTGCCAGCTTGAACAGGGGTAACTATGGCTACACCTTC. It specifies CASLNRGNYGYTF.

This rearrangement joins TRBV7-2 to TRBJ1-1, with 8 nucleotides matching TRBD1. The CDR3 length is 16 residues. Per the germline V gene, CDR1 is SGHTA and CDR2 is FQGNSA. V was pared by 2 bases and J by 5 bases, with 10 bases of the junction left unmatched. The CDR3 DNA reads as TGTGCCAGCAGCTTAACCGGCCAGGGGGCGCGGACTGAAGCTTTCTTT. This codes for CASSLTGQGARTEAFF.

The rearrangement uses TRBV7-2 and TRBJ2-1, with TRBD1 matching 7 bases. Germline lookup yields CDR1 SGHTA and CDR2 FQGNSA. The CDR3 is 14 residues long. The V and J ends lost 4 bases and 3 bases, in that order; junction bases with no gene match: 3. CDR3 region: CASSYRDSYNEQFF. CDR3 DNA sequence: TGTGCCAGCAGCTACCGGGACAGCTACAATGAGCAGTTCTTC.

This clone was seen more than once but under ten times. The chain couples TRBV28 to TRBJ1-2; TRBD1 matches 7 bases. Looked up from germline, CDR1 is MDHEN and CDR2 is SYDVKM. J was trimmed by 0 bases and V by 3 bases; bases with no gene match: 7. The CDR3 sequence is 16 residues long. Here the CDR3 DNA reads TGTGCCAGCAGTTTGAGTCTCCAGGGGGCTAACTATGGCTACACCTTC. It is translated as CASSLSLQGANYGYTF.

The genes are TRBV30 and TRBJ2-2; 10 bases line up with TRBD1. Germline CDR1 and CDR2: GTSNPN and SVGIG (reference sequence). The CDR3 is 15 amino acids. J was trimmed by 4 bases and V by 0 bases; bases with no gene match: 2. CDR3 residues: CAWSVGQGGTGELFF. The CDR3 DNA reads TGTGCCTGGAGTGTTGGACAGGGGGGCACCGGGGAGCTGTTTTTT.

In its sample, this clone was seen many times. This chain links TRBV4-1 with TRBJ1-4; 9 nucleotides align to TRBD1. The J segment lost 7 bases and the V segment lost 4 bases, leaving 10 bases of the junction unmatched. This CDR3 region has 16 residues. CDR1 and CDR2 from the germline V gene are MGHRA and YSYEKL. The CDR3 sequence is CASSRWVGQGSEKLFF. The CDR3 DNA reads TGCGCCAGCAGCCGCTGGGTGGGACAGGGCAGTGAAAAACTGTTTTTT.

In its sample, this clone was seen a few times. The rearrangement links TRBV4-3 to TRBJ2-1, with D possibly being TRBD2 (7 bases). The CDR3 loop spans 16 amino acids. The V end was cut by 6 bases, the J end by 2 bases, with 17 bases between. The germline V gene has CDR1 LGHNA and CDR2 YSLEER. The DNA for the CDR3 is TGCGCCAGCAGTTCGACCCGGGGGGCGCCCTACAATGAGCAGTTCTTC. This codes for CASSSTRGAPYNEQFF.

The chain is built from TRBV25-1 and TRBJ1-1; the match to TRBD1 covers 7 bases. This CDR3 region has 13 residues. The V gene end was trimmed by 5 bases and the J gene end by 10 bases; junction bases not matched to a gene: 10. Germline V gives CDR1 MGHDK, CDR2 SYGVNS. The CDR3 spells CASSSHGQEVAFF. In nucleotides, the CDR3 is TGTGCCAGCAGTTCACATGGACAGGAGGTAGCTTTCTTT.

As DNA, the CDR3 is TGCAGCGCTCTGACAGGGATCTCCTACGAGCAGTACTTC. It yields the protein CSALTGISYEQYF. The chain couples TRBV29-1 to TRBJ2-7; 7 nucleotides align to TRBD1. CDR1 is SQVTM, CDR2 ANQGSEA, per germline. This CDR3 contains 13 residues. After removal of 7 bases from V and 0 bases from J, the junction contained 6 bases not matched to a gene.

This clone was detected a few times. The rearrangement links TRBV19 to TRBJ1-2; 7 nucleotides agree with TRBD1. The V gene's germline CDR1 is LNHDA and CDR2 SQIVND (reference sequence). The CDR3 totals 13 residues. V lost 3 bases to trimming and J lost 3 bases; unmatched junction nucleotides: 1. The chain's CDR3 is CASSIGTDYGYTF. CDR3 in DNA: TGTGCCAGTAGTATCGGGACAGACTATGGCTACACCTTC.

The chain has TRBV30 and TRBJ2-7; a weak D match, TRBD2 (6 bases). Trimming removed 3 bases from V and 2 bases from J, with 17 bases in between. This CDR3 contains 15 residues. CDR1 and CDR2 (germline): GTSNPN, SVGIG (reference sequence). Here the CDR3 reads CAWSPGWGEAYEQYF. DNA of the CDR3: TGTGCCTGGAGCCCAGGGTGGGGGGAAGCCTACGAGCAGTACTTC. Full variable domain (remainder filled in from reference TRBV30 and TRBJ2-7): SQTIHQWPATLVQPVGSPLSLECTVEGTSNPNLYWYRQAAGRGLQLLFYSVGIGQISSEVPQNLSASRPQDRQFILSSKKLLLSDSGFYLCAWSPGWGEAYEQYFGPGTRLTVT.

In its sample, this clone was seen once. The chain couples TRBV9 to TRBJ1-1; 8 bases are shared with TRBD1. The junction had 8 bases not matched to a gene; V was cut back by 1 base and J by 12 bases. CDR1 is SGDLS and CDR2 is YYNGEE in the germline V gene. The CDR3 runs to 13 residues. CDR3 in DNA: TGTGCCAGCAGCGTATTCCAGGGGGCCCGAACTTTCTTT. Translating it yields CASSVFQGARTFF.

Notes on this clone: One junction end disagrees with the germline gene, perhaps due to a read error. Written as DNA, the CDR3 is TGTGCCAGCATCAGAGAGCGGGCGCAAGAGGCCCAGTACTTC. The encoded protein is CASIRERAQEAQYF. The chain employs TRBV2 and TRBJ2-5; the D gene is possibly TRBD2 (6 bases). From germline, CDR1 is SNHLY and CDR2 FYNNEI. The CDR3 is 14 amino acids.

The chain combines TRBV7-2 with TRBJ2-5; D might be TRBD2 (6 bases). This CDR3 has 14 amino acids. The V gene's germline CDR1 is SGHTA and CDR2 FQGNSA. V lost 2 bases, J lost 5 bases, and 12 bases lay in between. The CDR3 reads CASSLKLAGETQYF. The CDR3 DNA sequence: TGTGCCAGCAGCTTAAAACTAGCAGGCGAGACCCAGTACTTC.